One sample yielded the 17 T cell receptor beta chains listed below, sequenced in a study of OX40 agonist ivuxolimab in advanced cancers. Sequencing used immunoSEQ multiplex PCR; TCRdb keeps in-frame clones, though not all of them. This table holds approximately 94,000 clones, roughly 89% found once. This sample comprised CD4+ or CD8+ T cells sorted from blood, obtained in a trial of the OX40 agonist ivuxolimab. The receptors shown here come from an adult with an advanced solid tumor such as melanoma, head and neck, liver or kidney cancer.

This clone occurred once. CDR3 protein: CASSIGEQGAGEAFF. The CDR3, as DNA: TGTGCCAGTAGTATAGGGGAACAGGGGGCCGGTGAAGCTTTCTTT. This rearrangement joins TRBV19 to TRBJ1-1, with TRBD1 matching 9 bases. Germline V gene data show CDR1 as LNHDA and CDR2 as SQIVND (reference sequence). J was trimmed by 7 bases and V by 1 base; bases with no gene match: 7. The CDR3 runs to 15 residues.

The chain joins TRBV7-6 to TRBJ1-2; weak D call: TRBD1 (5 bases). V was pared by 5 bases and J by 4 bases, with 14 bases between. CDR3 length: 14 amino acids. Germline CDR1 is SGHVS and CDR2 is FNYEAQ. CDR3 residues: CASSPGRDAYGYTF. CDR3 bases: TGTGCCAGCAGCCCCGGGAGGGACGCCTATGGCTACACCTTC.

The chain employs TRBV7-9 and TRBJ2-2; 9 nucleotides line up with TRBD2. Germline V lookup: CDR1 SEHNR, CDR2 FQNEAQ (reference sequence). The CDR3 loop spans 14 amino acids. The V and J ends lost 9 bases and 3 bases, in that order; junction bases with no gene match: 5. This CDR3 is CASEREVDTGELFF. The DNA for the CDR3 is TGTGCCAGTGAGCGGGAGGTGGACACCGGGGAGCTGTTTTTT.

The CDR3 spells CASSRGDGYTF. The CDR3 DNA reads as TGTGCCAGCAGTAGGGGGGATGGCTACACCTTC. This sequence joins TRBV7-9 and TRBJ1-2; tentatively, D is TRBD1 (6 bases). The germline V and J ends were trimmed by 6 bases and 6 bases, with 8 bases remaining between them. Germline CDR1 and CDR2: SEHNR and FQNEAQ (reference sequence). The length of the CDR3 is 11 residues.

This chain connects TRBV7-8 to TRBJ2-4; 8 bases map to TRBD1. CDR1 and CDR2 (germline): SGHVS, FQNEAQ. The CDR3 sequence is 16 residues long. V shed 1 base, J shed 0 bases, and the junction held 2 bases outside the gene matches. CDR3 DNA: TGTGCCAGCAGCTTAGGACAGGGGCTAGCCAAAAACATTCAGTACTTC. Encoded protein: CASSLGQGLAKNIQYF.

The genes are TRBV25-1 and TRBJ2-2; 9 bases line up with TRBD2. Losses at the gene ends were 9 bases for V and 7 bases for J; bases not matched to a gene: 9. CDR3 length equals 14 residues. CDR1 and CDR2 from the germline V gene are MGHDK and SYGVNS. The CDR3 protein is CASRREGLGGELFF. In DNA, the CDR3 is TGTGCCAGTAGGCGGGAGGGCCTGGGCGGGGAGCTGTTTTTT. Combining the CDR3 with reference TRBV25-1 and TRBJ2-2 gives the whole variable domain EADIYQTPRYLVIGTGKKITLECSQTMGHDKMYWYQQDPGMELHLIHYSYGVNSTEKGDLSSESTVSRIRTEHFPLTLESARPSHTSQYLCASRREGLGGELFFGEGSRLTVL.

The rearrangement uses TRBV18 and TRBJ1-5, with D unclear. Germline V gene sequence: CDR1 KGHSH, CDR2 LQKENI. This CDR3 is 16 amino acids long. Trimming removed 3 bases from V and 4 bases from J, with 16 bases in between. CDR3 loop: CASSPSADLGNQPQHF. The CDR3 coding sequence is TGTGCCAGCTCACCGTCGGCAGACCTGGGGAATCAGCCCCAGCATTTT.

This chain joins TRBV6-1 and TRBJ2-7; D possibly corresponds to TRBD1 (6 bases). Trimming pared 8 bases from V and 2 bases from J, leaving 10 bases between. The CDR3 spans 12 residues. Germline CDR1 reads MNHNS; CDR2 reads SASEGT. This CDR3 is CASRTAPYEQYF. Written as DNA, the CDR3 is TGTGCCAGCCGGACAGCCCCCTACGAGCAGTACTTC.

The rearrangement links TRBV30 to TRBJ2-5, with no clear D. The CDR3 has 11 amino acids. The germline V gene has CDR1 GTSNPN and CDR2 SVGIG (reference sequence). V lost 4 bases, J lost 4 bases, and 7 bases lay in between. The CDR3 protein is CAWTPAETQYF. CDR3 DNA sequence: TGTGCCTGGACCCCCGCAGAGACCCAGTACTTC.

V and J are TRBV5-1 and TRBJ1-4, with 7 bases that match TRBD1. Germline V CDR1 and CDR2: SGHRS, YFSETQ. CDR3 size: 13 residues. V lost 8 bases and J lost 5; bases outside the gene matches: 6. CDR3 in amino acids: CARRGQRNEKLFF. CDR3 sequence (DNA): TGCGCCAGGAGGGGACAGCGGAATGAAAAACTGTTTTTT.

The chain recombines TRBV6-6 with TRBJ2-7; D perhaps matches TRBD2 (6 bases). Germline CDR1 MNHNY, CDR2 SVGAGI (reference sequence). V was shortened by 6 bases and J by 4 bases, with 16 bases between the two germline ends. This CDR3 spans 14 amino acids. The CDR3 is CASRQSKAGYEQYF. The CDR3, as DNA: TGTGCCAGCAGACAAAGCAAGGCGGGATACGAGCAGTACTTC.

The chain recombines TRBV15 with TRBJ2-3; D remains unclear. This CDR3 has 14 residues. V dropped 6 bases and J dropped 1 base, with 11 bases sitting between them. CDR1 LNHNV and CDR2 YYDKDF come from the germline V gene (reference sequence). The CDR3 loop is CATSAPRGTDTQYF. The DNA for the CDR3 is TGTGCCACCAGTGCGCCTCGTGGCACAGATACGCAGTATTTT. Using reference TRBV15 and TRBJ2-3 for the parts outside the CDR3, the full variable domain is DAMVIQNPRYQVTQFGKPVTLSCSQTLNHNVMYWYQQKSSQAPKLLFHYYDKDFNNEADTPDNFQSRRPNTSFCFLDIRSPGLGDTAMYLCATSAPRGTDTQYFGPGTRLTVL.

The rearrangement links TRBV29-1 to TRBJ2-7; 9 positions match TRBD1. V gave up 7 bases and J gave up 2 bases; unmatched junction bases: 9. The germline V gene has CDR1 SQVTM and CDR2 ANQGSEA. The CDR3 is 14 amino acids. The DNA for the CDR3 is TGCAGCGCAATCCGGGGGACAGGGCCCTACGAGCAGTACTTC. Translated: CSAIRGTGPYEQYF.

The chain recombines TRBV4-2 with TRBJ1-3; D gene unclear. Trimming pared 4 bases from V and 0 bases from J, leaving 13 bases between. The CDR3 extends over 16 amino acids. Germline CDR1 LGHNA, CDR2 YNFKEQ. The CDR3 sequence: CASSRGFSPSGNTIYF. The CDR3 coding sequence is TGTGCCAGCAGCCGCGGGTTTTCACCCTCTGGAAACACCATATATTTT.

The rearrangement links TRBV5-1 to TRBJ1-4, with a possible D match to TRBD1 (6 bases). The CDR3 runs to 14 residues. From germline, CDR1 is SGHRS and CDR2 YFSETQ. Trimming cost V 3 bases and J 0 bases, with 6 bases left between them. The CDR3 DNA sequence: TGCGCCAGCAGCTGGACAGCAACTAATGAAAAACTGTTTTTT. Translated, it gives CASSWTATNEKLFF.

The chain carries TRBV7-6 and TRBJ2-3; D may be TRBD1 (5 bases). Germline lookup yields CDR1 SGHVS and CDR2 FNYEAQ. Trimming removed 1 base from V and 2 bases from J, with 7 bases in between. This CDR3 region has 14 residues. CDR3 bases: TGTGCCAGCAGCTTAGACAGGTCCACAGATACGCAGTATTTT. Its translation is CASSLDRSTDTQYF.

The rearrangement uses TRBV7-3 and TRBJ2-7; 7 nucleotides align to TRBD1. This CDR3 region has 15 residues. Germline V gene lookup returns CDR1 SGHTA and CDR2 FQGTGA. V was pared by 3 bases and J by 5 bases, with 10 bases of the junction left unmatched. CDR3 in amino acids: CASSFDGRGIDEQYF. CDR3 sequence (DNA): TGTGCCAGCAGCTTTGACGGCAGGGGGATCGACGAGCAGTACTTC.